One and the same sample provided the 7 T cell receptor beta chains below, sequenced in a study of cytomegalovirus exposure and HLA in healthy donors. PCR amplification relied on 60 Vbeta primers (plus 13 Jbeta primers). The method was immunoSEQ multiplex PCR; TCRdb's version includes in-frame clones alone and lacks a portion of them. This sample yields 120,000 or so clones, of which roughly 80% are seen a single time; around 4% belongs to the top ten. Sequenced sample: PBMCs. The origin of the receptors is a woman in her thirties or forties in good health and CMV-seronegative.

J is TRBJ2-7 and V is TRBV30, with TRBD1 identical over 7 bases. The CDR3 has 13 residues. Looked up from germline, CDR1 is GTSNPN and CDR2 is SVGIG (reference sequence). Trimming cost V 5 bases and J 4 bases; bases outside gene matches: 8. This chain's CDR3 is CAWEPGQAYEQYF. CDR3 nucleotide sequence: TGTGCCTGGGAACCCGGACAGGCTTACGAGCAGTACTTC.

The chain combines TRBV28 with TRBJ1-5; D not certain. The CDR3 is made up of 17 amino acids. With 1 base removed from V and 3 bases from J, the gap between germline ends came to 16 bases. Germline CDR1 is MDHEN and CDR2 is SYDVKM. The CDR3 loop is CASSLSGMGLINQPQHF. The CDR3 nucleotides read TGTGCCAGCAGTTTATCGGGAATGGGTTTGATCAATCAGCCCCAGCATTTT.

This rearrangement joins TRBV7-2 to TRBJ2-2; D may be TRBD2 (5 bases). The CDR3 loop spans 14 amino acids. Germline lookup yields CDR1 SGHTA and CDR2 FQGNSA. Trimming cost V 5 bases and J 9 bases, with 16 bases left between them. The CDR3 DNA follows: TGTGCCAGCAGCAATGTTCAGGAGGAGAGGGAGCTGTTTTTT. Its translation: CASSNVQEERELFF.

The chain has TRBV18 and TRBJ1-4; D remains unclear. The V end was cut by 3 bases, the J end by 5 bases, with 13 bases between. Germline V gives CDR1 KGHSH, CDR2 LQKENI. This CDR3 is 15 amino acids long. This chain's CDR3 is CASSPPSLGNEKLFF. The CDR3 DNA is TGTGCCAGCTCACCTCCGTCCCTGGGCAATGAAAAACTGTTTTTT.

There are a few counts of this clone. The genes are TRBV9 and TRBJ2-2; TRBD1 aligns across 7 bases. The V segment lost 0 bases and the J segment 5 bases; nucleotides outside the gene matches: 19. The V gene's germline CDR1 is SGDLS and CDR2 YYNGEE. The CDR3 is 20 residues long. The chain's CDR3 is CASSVASRQGVSLRTGELFF. The CDR3 bases are TGTGCCAGCAGCGTAGCCTCCCGACAGGGAGTGTCCCTCCGGACCGGGGAGCTGTTTTTT.

The rearrangement uses TRBV13 and TRBJ2-3, with TRBD1 as a possible D gene (6 bases). V dropped 1 base and J dropped 2 bases, with 19 bases sitting between them. The CDR3 length is 18 residues. The germline CDR1 and CDR2 sequences are PRHDT and FYEKMQ (reference sequence). CDR3 nucleotide sequence: TGTGCCAGCAGCTTAGTGCAGGGGCCCGCCGGGGACACAGATACGCAGTATTTT. Residues: CASSLVQGPAGDTDTQYF.

This sequence joins TRBV11-2 and TRBJ1-1; a possible D gene is TRBD1 (5 bases). The CDR3 has 18 amino acids. The V end lost 5 bases, the J end lost 1 base, and 23 bases lay between the germline ends. Germline values: CDR1 SGHAT, CDR2 FQNNGV. The CDR3 sequence: CASSKGQGDHLGNTEAFF. CDR3 coding DNA: TGTGCCAGCAGCAAAGGGCAAGGGGATCATTTAGGGAACACTGAAGCTTTCTTT.